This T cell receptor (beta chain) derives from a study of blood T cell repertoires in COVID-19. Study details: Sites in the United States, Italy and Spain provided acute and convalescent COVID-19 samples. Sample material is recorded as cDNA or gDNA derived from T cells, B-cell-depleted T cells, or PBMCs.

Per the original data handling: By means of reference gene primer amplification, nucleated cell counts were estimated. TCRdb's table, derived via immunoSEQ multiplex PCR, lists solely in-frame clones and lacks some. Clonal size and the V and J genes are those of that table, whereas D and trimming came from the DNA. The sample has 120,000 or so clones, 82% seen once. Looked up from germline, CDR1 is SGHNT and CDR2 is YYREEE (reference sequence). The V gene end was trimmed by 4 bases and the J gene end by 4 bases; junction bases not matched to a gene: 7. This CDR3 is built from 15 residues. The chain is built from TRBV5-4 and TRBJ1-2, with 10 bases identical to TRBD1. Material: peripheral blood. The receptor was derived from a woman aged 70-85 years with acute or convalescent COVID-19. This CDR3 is CASSPRTGGFYGYTF. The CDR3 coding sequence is TGTGCCAGCAGCCCCCGGACAGGGGGTTTCTATGGCTACACCTTC.